One and the same sample provided the 25 T cell receptor beta chains below, sequenced in a study of OX40 agonist ivuxolimab in advanced cancers. Clones were read by immunoSEQ multiplex PCR, and TCRdb kept only the in-frame ones, dropping some. The table includes approximately 61,000 clones, nearly 90% detected once. The source material was CD4+ or CD8+ T cells sorted from blood, sampled in a trial of the OX40 agonist ivuxolimab. The source is an adult with an advanced solid tumor such as melanoma, head and neck, liver or kidney cancer.

This clone has a single count. The chain couples TRBV21-1 to TRBJ1-3. TRBV21-1 is a documented pseudogene. There are 18 residues in the CDR3. The CDR3 DNA reads as TGTGCCAGCAGCAAAATAGTCCGGGGAATAAGCTCTGGAAACACCATATATTTT. As protein: CASSKIVRGISSGNTIYF.

The J gene is TRBJ1-1, the V gene TRBV11-3; 7 positions agree with TRBD1. With 2 bases clipped from V and 4 bases from J, the junction kept 4 bases outside the gene matches. CDR1 is SGHNT and CDR2 is YENEEA in the germline V gene. This CDR3 is 14 amino acids long. The DNA for the CDR3 is TGTGCCAGCAGCTTAACAGGGGACGTCACTGAAGCTTTCTTT. It encodes CASSLTGDVTEAFF. The full variable domain, rest sourced from reference TRBV11-3 and TRBJ1-1, is EAGVVQSPRYKIIEKKQPVAFWCNPISGHNTLYWYLQNLGQGPELLIRYENEEAVDDSQLPKDRFSAERLKGVDSTLKIQPAELGDSAVYLCASSLTGDVTEAFFGQGTRLTVV.

The V call is TRBV4-3, the J call TRBJ2-7, with TRBD1 identical over 7 bases. Trimming took 0 bases from V and 0 from J; bases not matched to a gene: 8. The CDR3 is made up of 17 amino acids. The V gene's germline CDR1 is LGHNA and CDR2 YSLEER. The CDR3 loop reads CASSQDLEQGFSYEQYF. The CDR3 nucleotides read TGCGCCAGCAGCCAAGACCTGGAACAGGGGTTCTCCTACGAGCAGTACTTC.

This chain uses TRBV4-3 with TRBJ1-2, with TRBD1 as a possible D gene (6 bases). This CDR3 has 15 amino acids. Trimming stripped 4 bases from V and 3 bases from J, with 15 bases between. Germline V gives CDR1 LGHNA, CDR2 YSLEER. CDR3 in DNA: TGCGCCAGCAGCCCAAACAGGGAGTGGGACTATGGCTACACCTTC. Translated: CASSPNREWDYGYTF.

This clone was counted a few times. The DNA for the CDR3 is TGTGCCAGCAAGTCAAACACCGGGGAGCTGTTTTTT. It codes for CASKSNTGELFF. V and J are TRBV27 and TRBJ2-2; D unclear. Germline lookup yields CDR1 MNHEY and CDR2 SMNVEV (reference sequence). Trimming left V 7 bases short and J 2 bases short, with 5 bases between. The CDR3 consists of 12 residues.

This clone was picked up one time. The chain employs TRBV19 and TRBJ1-6; TRBD1 matches 9 bases. This CDR3 comprises 17 residues. CDR1 LNHDA and CDR2 SQIVND come from the germline V gene (reference sequence). V lost 0 bases and J lost 8; bases outside the gene matches: 8. The CDR3 reads CASSIEVNRGPHSPLHF. The CDR3, as DNA: TGTGCCAGTAGTATAGAAGTAAACAGGGGGCCGCATTCACCCCTCCACTTT.

The chain carries TRBV4-2 and TRBJ1-2, with unresolved D. Germline values: CDR1 LGHNA, CDR2 YNFKEQ. The CDR3 loop spans 17 amino acids. Trimming stripped 0 bases from V and 6 bases from J, with 20 bases between. The CDR3 nucleotides read TGTGCCAGCAGCCAAGATCAAATCGTCGGGGAGTCCCATGGCTACACCTTC. It encodes CASSQDQIVGESHGYTF.

The V gene is TRBV11-2, the J gene TRBJ2-1; a possible D gene is TRBD1 (6 bases). This CDR3 has 14 residues. V was pared by 5 bases and J by 0 bases, with 8 bases between. CDR1 is SGHAT and CDR2 is FQNNGV in the germline V gene. In nucleotides, the CDR3 is TGTGCCAGCAGCGACAGGTCCTCCTACAATGAGCAGTTCTTC. Amino acid sequence: CASSDRSSYNEQFF. The full variable domain, in which reference TRBV11-2 and TRBJ2-1 provide the parts outside the CDR3, is EAGVAQSPRYKIIEKRQSVAFWCNPISGHATLYWYQQILGQGPKLLIQFQNNGVVDDSQLPKDRFSAERLKGVDSTLKIQPAKLEDSAVYLCASSDRSSYNEQFFGPGTRLTVL.

V is TRBV27 and J is TRBJ2-7, with D possibly TRBD2 on 6 matching bases. The V end was cut by 2 bases, the J end by 0 bases, with 11 bases between. CDR1 and CDR2 (germline): MNHEY, SMNVEV (reference sequence). This CDR3 spans 15 amino acids. The CDR3 nucleotides read TGTGCCAGCAGTTTAACCCTCGGGAGCTCCTACGAGCAGTACTTC. It specifies CASSLTLGSSYEQYF.

The rearrangement uses TRBV9 and TRBJ2-1; 11 bases align to TRBD2. This CDR3 region has 14 residues. V dropped 4 bases and J dropped 6; count of bases not matched to a gene: 3. The germline CDR1 and CDR2 sequences are SGDLS and YYNGEE. In DNA form, the CDR3 reads TGTGCCAGCAGCATACTAGCGGGGGTCAATGAGCAGTTCTTC. This gives the protein CASSILAGVNEQFF.

The V and J genes are TRBV18 and TRBJ1-3; perhaps TRBD1 as D (5 bases). Trimming left V 0 bases short and J 0 bases short, with 9 bases between. Germline assignment: CDR1 KGHSH and CDR2 LQKENI. The length of the CDR3 is 16 residues. The CDR3 reads CASSPPSGFSGNTIYF. The CDR3 bases are TGTGCCAGCTCACCACCATCAGGGTTCTCTGGAAACACCATATATTTT.

The V gene is TRBV5-5, the J gene TRBJ1-6; D not certain. The V and J ends lost 0 bases and 5 bases respectively, with 9 bases between them. CDR1 and CDR2 (germline): SGHKS, YYEKEE (reference sequence). This CDR3 is 15 amino acids long. For the CDR3, the DNA is TGTGCCAGCAGCTTGGGTAACACAAATAATTCACCCCTCCACTTT. This gives the protein CASSLGNTNNSPLHF.

The rearrangement uses TRBV2 and TRBJ1-2; D ambiguous. Trimming removed 1 base at V and 9 bases at J, with 9 bases between. From germline, CDR1 is SNHLY and CDR2 FYNNEI. This CDR3 comprises 12 residues. The CDR3 region is CASSEEGVRYTF. In DNA form, the CDR3 reads TGTGCCAGCAGTGAAGAGGGTGTCCGCTACACCTTC.

This clone was counted only a few times. The V gene is TRBV6-4, the J gene TRBJ2-3; 9 bases agree with TRBD2. V was pared by 6 bases and J by 6 bases, with 16 bases of the junction left unmatched. Germline CDR1 reads MRHNA; CDR2 reads SNTAGT. CDR3 size: 17 residues. CDR3 residues: CASSPGTSSGGGDTQYF. The CDR3 DNA follows: TGTGCCAGCAGCCCTGGGACTAGCTCCGGCGGGGGGGATACGCAGTATTTT.

In DNA form, the CDR3 reads TGTGCCAGTACCATGGGGCAGGGGGGTCGGCCCCAGCATTTT. The encoded protein is CASTMGQGGRPQHF. The chain links TRBV19 to TRBJ1-5; 7 bases match TRBD1. The CDR3 spans 14 residues. Per germline, CDR1 LNHDA and CDR2 SQIVND (reference sequence). Trimming at V came to 7 bases and at J to 9 bases, leaving 12 bases not matched to a gene.

As for this clone: This sample includes further DNA sequences coding for the same CDR3. This chain uses TRBV5-4 with TRBJ2-7; TRBD1 or TRBD2 may be the D gene (6 bases each). V was clipped by 0 bases and J by 5 bases, with 21 bases between them. CDR3 size: 17 residues. Germline V gene data show CDR1 as SGHNT and CDR2 as YYREEE (reference sequence). This CDR3 is CASSLGVWGRDVHEQYF. DNA of the CDR3: TGTGCCAGCAGCTTGGGGGTATGGGGGCGGGATGTCCACGAGCAGTACTTC.

This chain links TRBV6-5 with TRBJ1-3; D possibly corresponds to TRBD1 (6 bases). V was pared by 5 bases and J by 4 bases, with 12 bases between. The CDR3 length is 14 residues. Germline CDR1 reads MNHEY; CDR2 reads SVGAGI. The CDR3 spells CASSGTGTGNTIYF. In nucleotides, the CDR3 is TGTGCCAGCAGTGGAACAGGGACGGGAAACACCATATATTTT.

The chain joins TRBV28 to TRBJ1-2; 8 nucleotides align to TRBD1. The trim removed 4 bases at V and 4 bases at J, leaving 2 bases unmatched. The length of the CDR3 is 13 residues. Germline CDR1 MDHEN, CDR2 SYDVKM. The CDR3: CASSWQGAYGYTF. CDR3 sequence (DNA): TGTGCCAGCAGTTGGCAGGGGGCCTATGGCTACACCTTC.

The chain uses TRBV18 and TRBJ1-2, with no clear D. V shed 2 bases and J shed 1 base, with 11 bases lying between them. The CDR3 is 15 amino acids. Germline V gene data show CDR1 as KGHSH and CDR2 as LQKENI. The CDR3 DNA reads TGTGCCAGCTCACCATCGGCCGAAAGTAACTATGGCTACACCTTC. It translates to CASSPSAESNYGYTF.

The table lists this clone with a few counts. The V and J genes are TRBV5-4 and TRBJ1-3; the D is unclear. Germline CDR1 and CDR2: SGHNT and YYREEE (reference sequence). The CDR3 is 16 residues long. V was trimmed by 0 bases and J by 0 bases, leaving 10 bases between them. In DNA, the CDR3 is TGTGCCAGCAGCTTGGTACCGTTGAGCTCTGGAAACACCATATATTTT. This gives the protein CASSLVPLSSGNTIYF.

J is TRBJ1-5 and V is TRBV6-5; tentatively, D is TRBD1 (5 bases). CDR1 MNHEY and CDR2 SVGAGI come from the germline V gene. This CDR3 comprises 15 residues. The V end was cut by 3 bases, the J end by 9 bases, with 18 bases between. The CDR3 here is CASSYSAGTALPQHF. In nucleotides, the CDR3 is TGTGCCAGCAGTTATTCGGCCGGGACGGCACTGCCCCAGCATTTT.

DNA for the CDR3: TGTGCCAGCAGCTTAGGGACAGGGAGCTCCTACGAGCAGTACTTC. Its translation is CASSLGTGSSYEQYF. The chain uses TRBV7-6 and TRBJ2-7; TRBD1 agrees at 8 bases. This CDR3 has 15 amino acids. In germline, CDR1 is SGHVS, CDR2 FNYEAQ. Trimming took 1 base from V and 0 from J; bases not matched to a gene: 2. Based on the CDR3 plus reference TRBV7-6 and TRBJ2-7, the full variable domain is GAGVSQSPRYKVTKRGQDVALRCDPISGHVSLYWYRQALGQGPEFLTYFNYEAQQDKSGLPNDRFSAERPEGSISTLTIQRTEQRDSAMYRCASSLGTGSSYEQYFGPGTRLTVT.

This clone appeared a single time. The chain links TRBV19 to TRBJ2-3, with D tentatively TRBD2 (5 bases). Germline CDR1 is LNHDA and CDR2 is SQIVND (reference sequence). This CDR3 region has 13 residues. V lost 3 bases and J 5 bases, leaving 9 bases between the germline ends. This CDR3 reads CASSISSLDTQYF. The CDR3 DNA follows: TGTGCCAGTAGTATTTCTAGCCTAGATACGCAGTATTTT. Full variable domain (missing parts from reference TRBV19 and TRBJ2-3): DGGITQSPKYLFRKEGQNVTLSCEQNLNHDAMYWYRQDPGQGLRLIYYSQIVNDFQKGDIAEGYSVSREKKESFPLTVTSAQKNPTAFYLCASSISSLDTQYFGPGTRLTVL.

The genes are TRBV6-6 and TRBJ1-1; 9 nucleotides agree with TRBD1. CDR3 length equals 16 residues. The germline V gene encodes CDR1 MNHNY and CDR2 SVGAGI (reference sequence). Trimming at V came to 5 bases and at J to 0 bases, leaving 7 bases not matched to a gene. Written as DNA, the CDR3 is TGTGCCAGCAGTCCTGGGACAGGGACTATGAACACTGAAGCTTTCTTT. Translated, it gives CASSPGTGTMNTEAFF.

The rearrangement uses TRBV4-1 and TRBJ1-4; tentatively, D is TRBD1 (6 bases). CDR3 length: 14 residues. Trimming took 4 bases from V and 2 from J, leaving 8 bases between them. Germline V gene lookup returns CDR1 MGHRA and CDR2 YSYEKL. CDR3 in amino acids: CASSRQDTNEKLFF. For the CDR3, the DNA is TGCGCCAGCAGCCGACAGGATACTAATGAAAAACTGTTTTTT.